The 5 T cell receptor beta chains given below trace back to one sample, sequenced in a study of identical twins. TCRdb processed the 5' RACE reads anew with MiXCR; each CDR3 protein has one entry. The sample has approximately 670,000 distinct CDR3 sequences; 5.5% to 7.5% are singletons. The specimen was naive T cells sorted from blood. These TCRs come from a man aged 18 to 30 in good health.

This clonotype was detected many times. This chain links TRBV6-5 with TRBJ1-1, with 8 bases fitting TRBD1. The CDR3 is 11 amino acids. Germline CDR1 reads MNHEY; CDR2 reads SVGAGI. The junction had 7 bases not matched to a gene; V was cut back by 9 bases and J by 10 bases. The CDR3 DNA reads TGTGCCAGTAACGGACAGGGCACAGCTTTCTTT. This codes for CASNGQGTAFF.

There are a few counts of this clonotype. The V gene is TRBV12-3 or TRBV12-4, the J gene TRBJ1-5; tentatively, D is TRBD1 (5 bases). With 6 bases removed from V and 0 bases from J, the gap between germline ends came to 21 bases. This CDR3 contains 18 residues. DNA of the CDR3: TGTGCCAGCAGCCCCGGGGGGAGCCAGGGCTATAGCAATCAGCCCCAGCATTTT. Translating gives CASSPGGSQGYSNQPQHF.

The sample holds many counts of this clonotype. The V call is TRBV9, the J call TRBJ1-4; possibly TRBD1 for D (6 bases). Trimming shortened V by 2 bases and J by 5 bases, and 13 bases separated the two germline ends. The germline V gene encodes CDR1 SGDLS and CDR2 YYNGEE. The CDR3 contains 15 residues. Here the CDR3 DNA reads TGTGCCAGCAGCGTCGAGGGGGGTTTAAATGAAAAACTGTTTTTT. Translating gives CASSVEGGLNEKLFF.

This clonotype was picked up many times. The rearrangement uses TRBV16 and TRBJ2-1; TRBD2 is a possible D gene (5 bases). The CDR3 sequence is 13 residues long. The germline CDR1 and CDR2 sequences are KGHSY and FQNENV. V was trimmed by 4 bases and J by 10 bases, leaving 14 bases between them. CDR3 amino acids: CASSPPSRYEQFF. CDR3 in DNA: TGTGCCAGCAGCCCTCCTAGCCGGTACGAGCAGTTCTTC.

On this clonotype: A single base separates this from a much larger clone, so it may be a read error. The chain's CDR3 is CASSWDRGNNEQFF. CDR3 coding DNA: TGTGCCAGCAGCTGGGACAGGGGGAACAATGAGCAGTTCTTC. The genes are TRBV11-2 and TRBJ2-1; 11 bases are shared with TRBD1. The germline V gene encodes CDR1 SGHAT and CDR2 FQNNGV. The CDR3 is 14 residues long. J was trimmed by 5 bases and V by 4 bases; bases with no gene match: 1.